This T cell receptor beta chain was obtained from a study of blood T cell repertoires in COVID-19. Whole-study context: Specimens from acute and convalescent COVID-19 originated in the United States, Italy and Spain. PBMCs, B-cell-depleted T cells, or T cells were the source of the cDNA or gDNA that made up the material.

Germline CDR1 reads SGHKS; CDR2 reads YYEKEE (reference sequence). The CDR3 extends over 15 amino acids. Losses at the gene ends were 2 bases for V and 7 bases for J; bases not matched to a gene: 6. As processed by the authors: Estimated nucleated cell counts came from reference gene primer amplification. Here immunoSEQ multiplex PCR was the method, and the copy in TCRdb shows in-frame clones only, minus some. V and J calls and clone size are copied from that table; D and trimming were computed from the DNA. The sample records 80,000 to 90,000 clones, around 85% being singletons. This sequence joins TRBV5-5 and TRBJ1-6; 7 positions agree with TRBD1. This TCR came from a man in his 60s with acute or convalescent COVID-19. Sequenced input: peripheral blood. The CDR3 loop reads CASSLGGTANSPLHF. The CDR3 DNA follows: TGTGCCAGCAGCTTAGGTGGGACAGCGAATTCACCCCTCCACTTT.